These 16 T cell receptor beta chains share one sample of origin, sequenced in a study of blood T cell repertoires in COVID-19. Clones were sequenced by immunoSEQ multiplex PCR, and TCRdb holds only the in-frame ones, with some missing. The sample includes some 120,000 clones, roughly nine tenths of them seen just once. Sequenced material: peripheral blood. The receptor source for this set is a man in his fifties or sixties with active COVID-19.

This clone was counted only a few times. V gene TRBV6-5 combines with J gene TRBJ2-7, with TRBD1 identical over 11 bases. The CDR3 totals 13 residues. From germline, CDR1 is MNHEY and CDR2 SVGAGI. After removal of 6 bases from V and 2 bases from J, the junction contained 0 bases not matched to a gene. In DNA, the CDR3 is TGTGCCAGCAGGGACAGGGGGCCCTACGAGCAGTACGTC. It specifies CASRDRGPYEQYV.

The chain has TRBV24-1 and TRBJ2-3, with D hard to call. Trimming removed 4 bases at V and 3 bases at J, with 7 bases between. The germline gives CDR1 KGHDR, CDR2 SFDVKD. The CDR3 runs to 13 residues. This CDR3 reads CATSDHLTDTQYF. Written as DNA, the CDR3 is TGTGCCACCAGTGACCACCTAACAGATACGCAGTATTTT.

The chain recombines TRBV5-5 with TRBJ2-2; the D gene is possibly TRBD1 (5 bases). The CDR3 has 14 amino acids. In germline, CDR1 is SGHKS, CDR2 YYEKEE (reference sequence). V lost 4 bases to trimming and J lost 5 bases, with 12 bases between them. The CDR3: CASSGGAWTGELFF. The DNA for the CDR3 is TGTGCCAGCAGCGGTGGGGCTTGGACCGGGGAGCTGTTTTTT.

The V call is TRBV7-8, the J call TRBJ2-5; 10 bases line up with TRBD2. Looked up from germline, CDR1 is SGHVS and CDR2 is FQNEAQ. The CDR3 is 16 residues long. V lost 5 bases to trimming and J lost 2 bases; unmatched junction nucleotides: 8. CDR3 DNA: TGTGCCAGCAGCAAAACCGGGACTAGCGAGCAAGAGACCCAGTACTTC. Protein product: CASSKTGTSEQETQYF.

The chain uses TRBV3-1 (or the pseudogene TRBV3-2) and TRBJ1-1; perhaps TRBD1 as D (5 bases). CDR1 and CDR2 (germline): LGHDT, YNNKEL (reference sequence). CDR3 size: 14 residues. Between the trimmed V and J ends, which lost 4 bases and 5 bases, there was a span of 14 bases. The CDR3 DNA follows: TGTGCCAGCAGCCTGCGCCAGGGTCGAACTGAAGCTTTCTTT. As protein: CASSLRQGRTEAFF.

V usage is TRBV19 and J usage is TRBJ1-4; 7 bases fit TRBD1. The CDR3 runs 14 residues. Germline CDR1 reads LNHDA; CDR2 reads SQIVND (reference sequence). V shed 10 bases, J shed 5 bases, and the junction held 10 bases outside the gene matches. CDR3 amino acids: CATAGGTANEKLFF. The CDR3 coding sequence is TGTGCCACTGCCGGAGGGACAGCGAATGAAAAACTGTTTTTT.

The J gene is TRBJ2-3, the V gene TRBV24-1, with D perhaps TRBD2 (9 bases). Trimming removed 4 bases at V and 9 bases at J, with 19 bases between. The CDR3 runs to 15 residues. The germline V gene encodes CDR1 KGHDR and CDR2 SFDVKD. The CDR3 DNA follows: TGTGCCACCAGTGACCCCAGGGGGCGGGGGGGCACGCAGTATTTT. Translation gives CATSDPRGRGGTQYF.

The chain uses TRBV19 and TRBJ2-2; no clear D. The CDR3 totals 14 residues. V was cut by 5 bases and J by 1 base, with 8 bases left in between. In germline, CDR1 is LNHDA, CDR2 SQIVND (reference sequence). The CDR3 DNA sequence: TGTGCCAGTAGTGCGGCGCGGAACACCGGGGAGCTGTTTTTT. The encoded protein is CASSAARNTGELFF. Using reference TRBV19 and TRBJ2-2 for the parts outside the CDR3, the full variable domain is DGGITQSPKYLFRKEGQNVTLSCEQNLNHDAMYWYRQDPGQGLRLIYYSQIVNDFQKGDIAEGYSVSREKKESFPLTVTSAQKNPTAFYLCASSAARNTGELFFGEGSRLTVL.

The chain employs TRBV7-2 and TRBJ1-2; D is possibly TRBD1 (6 bases). The V end was cut by 4 bases, the J end by 6 bases, with 12 bases between. The V gene's germline CDR1 is SGHTA and CDR2 FQGNSA. The CDR3 is 13 residues long. CDR3 sequence: CASSSYRVHGYTF. The CDR3 DNA reads TGTGCCAGCAGCTCCTACAGGGTGCATGGCTACACCTTC.

CDR3 in DNA: TGTGCCAGTAGTCCCCACACGAAAGGGGCCGCTTTCTTT. This codes for CASSPHTKGAAFF. The rearrangement joins TRBV19 to TRBJ1-1; a possible D gene is TRBD1 (5 bases). The CDR3 spans 13 residues. Between the trimmed V and J ends, which lost 5 bases and 11 bases, there was a span of 18 bases. Germline CDR1 and CDR2: LNHDA and SQIVND (reference sequence).

V and J are TRBV24-1 and TRBJ2-5, with TRBD2 identical over 8 bases. The V gene end was trimmed by 6 bases and the J gene end by 5 bases; junction bases not matched to a gene: 10. This CDR3 is 15 amino acids long. In germline, CDR1 is KGHDR, CDR2 SFDVKD. This chain's CDR3 is CATSSGTSLVETQYF. CDR3 nucleotide sequence: TGTGCCACCAGTTCCGGGACTAGTTTGGTTGAGACCCAGTACTTC.

The chain joins TRBV10-1 to TRBJ2-2; 14 nucleotides line up with TRBD2. Germline-derived CDR1 and CDR2 are WNHNN and SYGVQD (reference sequence). CDR3 size: 17 residues. Trimming at V came to 2 bases and at J to 6 bases, leaving 5 bases not matched to a gene. CDR3 loop: CASSEPGTSGRPGELFF. As DNA, the CDR3 is TGCGCCAGCAGTGAGCCCGGGACTAGCGGGAGACCCGGGGAGCTGTTTTTT.

The rearrangement uses TRBV18 and TRBJ2-6; D is uncertain. The germline V and J ends were trimmed by 1 base and 0 bases, with 10 bases remaining between them. Germline-derived CDR1 and CDR2 are KGHSH and LQKENI. The CDR3 spans 17 residues. CDR3 protein: CASSPRTVLSGANVLTF. DNA for the CDR3: TGTGCCAGCTCACCACGAACAGTTCTCTCTGGGGCCAACGTCCTGACTTTC.

The gene calls are TRBV5-6 and TRBJ1-2; 7 bases align to TRBD1. CDR1 is SGHDT and CDR2 is YYEEEE in the germline V gene. V lost 2 bases and J lost 4; bases outside the gene matches: 5. This CDR3 has 14 residues. The CDR3 DNA sequence: TGTGCCAGCAGCTTAGGACAGGAAGGCTATGGCTACACCTTC. The encoded protein is CASSLGQEGYGYTF.

In this sample, this clone turned up once. V and J are TRBV13 and TRBJ2-1; TRBD2 matches at 9 bases. J was trimmed by 5 bases and V by 1 base; bases with no gene match: 3. Germline lookup yields CDR1 PRHDT and CDR2 FYEKMQ (reference sequence). The CDR3 contains 15 residues. As DNA, the CDR3 is TGTGCCAGCAGCTTAGCGGAGCGGGGGGACAATGAGCAGTTCTTC. It specifies CASSLAERGDNEQFF. The complete variable domain, with remaining parts taken from reference TRBV13 and TRBJ2-1, reads AAGVIQSPRHLIKEKRETATLKCYPIPRHDTVYWYQQGPGQDPQFLISFYEKMQSDKGSIPDRFSAQQFSDYHSELNMSSLELGDSALYFCASSLAERGDNEQFFGPGTRLTVL.

The V call is TRBV14, the J call TRBJ1-2; 7 bases are a match to TRBD1. Trimming at V came to 1 base and at J to 4 bases, leaving 3 bases not matched to a gene. The length of the CDR3 is 14 residues. Germline values: CDR1 SGHDN, CDR2 FVKESK. CDR3: CASSQGRGSYGYTF. CDR3 nucleotides: TGTGCCAGCAGCCAAGGCAGGGGGAGCTATGGCTACACCTTC.